The clone carrying this T cell receptor (beta chain) was counted many times. Its target is unknown. The sample belongs to a study of T cells after yellow fever vaccination. Study background: Low-cell-number fractions were prepared with SMART-Seq v4 Ultra Low Input.

TCRdb called the 5' RACE reads again in MiXCR, with one record for every CDR3 protein. The sample carries approximately 70,000 distinct CDR3 sequences, less than 8.5% recorded once. This CDR3 has 14 residues. Trimming took 5 bases from V and 3 from J; bases not matched to a gene: 5. Germline CDR1 reads SSHAT; CDR2 reads FNYEAQ (reference sequence). Broader study findings: The study found a weaker secondary response that peaked faster, day 5 versus 15. Bulk-population clonotypes that are abundant could appear as contaminants in FACS-sorted repertoires.

This sample comprised CD8+ T cells sorted from PBMCs, obtained roughly 46 days after the first yellow fever vaccination. This TCR derives from a man aged 18 to 35 who received the YFV17D yellow fever vaccine. V and J are TRBV7-7 and TRBJ1-1; 8 bases agree with TRBD1. Written as DNA, the CDR3 is TGTGCCAGCAGCCCGACAGGGGACGACACTGAAGCTTTCTTT. This encodes CASSPTGDDTEAFF.